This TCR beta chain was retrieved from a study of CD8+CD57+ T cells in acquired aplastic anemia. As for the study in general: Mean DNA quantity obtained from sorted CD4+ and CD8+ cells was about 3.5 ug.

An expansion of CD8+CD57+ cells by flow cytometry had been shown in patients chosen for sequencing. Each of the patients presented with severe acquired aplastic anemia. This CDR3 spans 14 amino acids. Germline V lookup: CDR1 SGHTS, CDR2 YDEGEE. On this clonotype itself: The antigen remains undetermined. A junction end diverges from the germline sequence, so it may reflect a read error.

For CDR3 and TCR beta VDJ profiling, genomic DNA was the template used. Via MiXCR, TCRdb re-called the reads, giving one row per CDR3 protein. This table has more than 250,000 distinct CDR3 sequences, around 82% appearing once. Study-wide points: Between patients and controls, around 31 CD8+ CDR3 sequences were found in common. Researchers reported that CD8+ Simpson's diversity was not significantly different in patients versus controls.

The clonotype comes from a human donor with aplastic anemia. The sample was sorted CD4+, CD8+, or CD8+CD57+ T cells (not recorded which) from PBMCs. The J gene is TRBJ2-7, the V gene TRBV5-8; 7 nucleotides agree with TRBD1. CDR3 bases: TGTGCCACCAGCCTCAAGTACAGGGGTCACGAGCAGTACTTC. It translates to CATSLKYRGHEQYF.